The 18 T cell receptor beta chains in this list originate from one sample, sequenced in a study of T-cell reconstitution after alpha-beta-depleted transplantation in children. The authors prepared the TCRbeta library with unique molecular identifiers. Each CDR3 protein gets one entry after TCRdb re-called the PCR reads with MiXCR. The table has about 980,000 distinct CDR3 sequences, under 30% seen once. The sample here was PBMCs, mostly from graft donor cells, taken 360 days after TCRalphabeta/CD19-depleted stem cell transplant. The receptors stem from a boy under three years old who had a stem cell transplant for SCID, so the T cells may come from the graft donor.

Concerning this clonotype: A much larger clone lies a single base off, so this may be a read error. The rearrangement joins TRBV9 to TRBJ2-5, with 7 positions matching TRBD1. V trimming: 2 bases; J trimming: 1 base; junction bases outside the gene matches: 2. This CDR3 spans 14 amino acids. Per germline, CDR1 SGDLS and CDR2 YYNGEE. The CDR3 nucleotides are TGTGCCAGCAGCGTGACAGGGACCCAAGAGACCCAGTACTTC. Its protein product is CASSVTGTQETQYF.

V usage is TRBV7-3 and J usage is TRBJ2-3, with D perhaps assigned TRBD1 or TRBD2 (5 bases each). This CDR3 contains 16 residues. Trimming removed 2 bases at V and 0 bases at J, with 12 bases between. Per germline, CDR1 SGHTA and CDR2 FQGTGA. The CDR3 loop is CASSLAPGPSTDTQYF. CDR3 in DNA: TGTGCCAGCAGCTTAGCGCCGGGACCAAGCACAGATACGCAGTATTTT. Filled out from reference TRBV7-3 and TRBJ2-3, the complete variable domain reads GAGVSQTPSNKVTEKGKYVELRCDPISGHTALYWYRQSLGQGPEFLIYFQGTGAADDSGLPNDRFFAVRPEGSVSTLKIQRTERGDSAVYLCASSLAPGPSTDTQYFGPGTRLTVL.

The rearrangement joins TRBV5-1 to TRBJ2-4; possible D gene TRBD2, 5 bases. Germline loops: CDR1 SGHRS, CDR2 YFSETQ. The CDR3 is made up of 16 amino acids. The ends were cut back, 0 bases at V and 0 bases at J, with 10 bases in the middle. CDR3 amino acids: CASSLAGISAKNIQYF. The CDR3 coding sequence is TGCGCCAGCAGCTTGGCGGGGATCTCAGCCAAAAACATTCAGTACTTC.

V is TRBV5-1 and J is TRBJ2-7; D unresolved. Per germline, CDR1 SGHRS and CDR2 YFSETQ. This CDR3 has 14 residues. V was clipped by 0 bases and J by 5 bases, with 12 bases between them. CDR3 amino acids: CASSLDPGSDEQYF. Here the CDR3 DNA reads TGCGCCAGCAGCTTGGACCCGGGTTCGGACGAGCAGTACTTC.

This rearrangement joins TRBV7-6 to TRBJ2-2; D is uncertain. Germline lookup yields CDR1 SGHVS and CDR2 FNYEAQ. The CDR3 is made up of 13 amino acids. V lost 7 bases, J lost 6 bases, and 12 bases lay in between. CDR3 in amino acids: CASKGFNAGELFF. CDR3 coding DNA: TGTGCCAGCAAGGGCTTCAACGCCGGGGAGCTGTTTTTT.

The CDR3 DNA follows: TGCGCCAGCAGCCCACCGGGACAGGGAAAGTCTGGGGCCAACGTCCTGACTTTC. Translation gives CASSPPGQGKSGANVLTF. This chain connects TRBV4-1 to TRBJ2-6, with TRBD1 matching over 9 bases. This CDR3 comprises 18 residues. Germline CDR1 is MGHRA and CDR2 is YSYEKL. V was pared by 4 bases and J by 1 base, with 8 bases of the junction left unmatched.

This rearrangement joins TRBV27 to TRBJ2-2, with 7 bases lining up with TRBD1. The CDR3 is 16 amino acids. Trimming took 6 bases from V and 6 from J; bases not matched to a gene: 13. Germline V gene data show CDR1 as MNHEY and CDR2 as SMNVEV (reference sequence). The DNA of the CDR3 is TGTGCCAGCAGGAGGAAGACAGGGAATGCGGCCGGGGAGCTGTTTTTT. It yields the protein CASRRKTGNAAGELFF.

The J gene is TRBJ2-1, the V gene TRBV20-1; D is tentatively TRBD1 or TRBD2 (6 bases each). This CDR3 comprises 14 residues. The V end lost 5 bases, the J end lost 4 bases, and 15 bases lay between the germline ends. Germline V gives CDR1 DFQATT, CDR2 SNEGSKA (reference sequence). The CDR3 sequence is CSAVKRGPYNEQFF. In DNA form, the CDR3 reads TGCAGTGCTGTTAAACGGGGGCCATACAATGAGCAGTTCTTC.

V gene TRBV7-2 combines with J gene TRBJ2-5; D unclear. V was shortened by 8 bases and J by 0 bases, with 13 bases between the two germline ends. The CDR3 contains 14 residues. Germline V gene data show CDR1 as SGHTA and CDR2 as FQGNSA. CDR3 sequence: CASRGPQYQETQYF. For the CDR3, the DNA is TGTGCCAGCCGAGGTCCCCAGTACCAAGAGACCCAGTACTTC.

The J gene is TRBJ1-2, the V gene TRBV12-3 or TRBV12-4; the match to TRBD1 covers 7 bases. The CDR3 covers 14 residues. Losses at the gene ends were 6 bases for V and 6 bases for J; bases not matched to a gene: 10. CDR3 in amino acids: CASSSRQGRDGYTF. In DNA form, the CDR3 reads TGTGCCAGCAGCTCAAGACAGGGTAGAGATGGCTACACCTTC.

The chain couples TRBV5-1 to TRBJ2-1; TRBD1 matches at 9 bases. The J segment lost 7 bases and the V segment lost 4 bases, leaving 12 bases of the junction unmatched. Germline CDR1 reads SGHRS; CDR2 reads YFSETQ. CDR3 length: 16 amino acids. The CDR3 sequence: CASSPSPETGGNEQFF. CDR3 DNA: TGCGCCAGCAGCCCCTCCCCTGAGACAGGGGGGAATGAGCAGTTCTTC. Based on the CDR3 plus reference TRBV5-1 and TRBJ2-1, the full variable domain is KAGVTQTPRYLIKTRGQQVTLSCSPISGHRSVSWYQQTPGQGLQFLFEYFSETQRNKGNFPGRFSGRQFSNSRSEMNVSTLELGDSALYLCASSPSPETGGNEQFFGPGTRLTVL.

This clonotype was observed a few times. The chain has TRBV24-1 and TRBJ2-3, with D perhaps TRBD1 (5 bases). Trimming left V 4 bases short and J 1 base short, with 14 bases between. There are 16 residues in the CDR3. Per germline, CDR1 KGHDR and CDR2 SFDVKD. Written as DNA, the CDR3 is TGTGCCACCAGTGACTCAAGGGGTGCTGGCACAGATACGCAGTATTTT. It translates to CATSDSRGAGTDTQYF.

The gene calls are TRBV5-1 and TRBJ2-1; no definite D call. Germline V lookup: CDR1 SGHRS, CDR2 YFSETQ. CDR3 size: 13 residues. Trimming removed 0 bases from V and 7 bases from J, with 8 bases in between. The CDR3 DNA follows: TGCGCCAGCAGCTTGGCGCCAATGAATGAGCAGTTCTTC. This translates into CASSLAPMNEQFF.

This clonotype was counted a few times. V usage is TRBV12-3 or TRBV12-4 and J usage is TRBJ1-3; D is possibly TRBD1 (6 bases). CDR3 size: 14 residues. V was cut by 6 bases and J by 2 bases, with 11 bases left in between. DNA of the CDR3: TGTGCCAGCAGCATAACAGGGCCTGGAAACACCATATATTTT. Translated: CASSITGPGNTIYF.

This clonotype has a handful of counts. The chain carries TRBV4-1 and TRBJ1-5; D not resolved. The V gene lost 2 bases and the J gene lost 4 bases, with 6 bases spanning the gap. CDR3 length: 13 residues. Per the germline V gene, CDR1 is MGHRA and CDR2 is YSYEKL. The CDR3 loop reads CASSQIGNQPQHF. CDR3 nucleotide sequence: TGCGCCAGCAGCCAAATTGGGAATCAGCCCCAGCATTTT.

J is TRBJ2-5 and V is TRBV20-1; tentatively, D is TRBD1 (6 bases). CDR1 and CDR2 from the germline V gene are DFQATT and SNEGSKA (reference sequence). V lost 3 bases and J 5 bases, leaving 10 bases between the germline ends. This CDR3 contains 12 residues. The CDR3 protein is CSASPGDETQYF. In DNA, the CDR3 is TGCAGTGCTAGCCCAGGGGACGAGACCCAGTACTTC.

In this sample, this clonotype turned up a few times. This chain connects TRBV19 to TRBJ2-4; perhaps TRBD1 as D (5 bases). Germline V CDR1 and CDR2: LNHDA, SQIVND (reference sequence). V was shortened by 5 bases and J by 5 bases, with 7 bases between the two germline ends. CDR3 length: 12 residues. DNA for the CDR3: TGTGCCAGTAGTTTGACAGAAAACATTCAGTACTTC. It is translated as CASSLTENIQYF.

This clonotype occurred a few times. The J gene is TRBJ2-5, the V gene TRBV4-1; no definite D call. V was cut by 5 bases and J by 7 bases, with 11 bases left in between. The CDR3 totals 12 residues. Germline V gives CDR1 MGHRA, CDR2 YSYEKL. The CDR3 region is CASSLTVGTQYF. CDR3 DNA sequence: TGCGCCAGCAGCTTAACCGTGGGGACCCAGTACTTC.